Listed below are T cell receptor beta chains from one sample, sequenced in a study of shared clonotypes between healthy human individuals. The assay was immunoSEQ multiplex PCR, and TCRdb's table has in-frame clones only and misses some. The table records 2 million to 2.5 million clones, roughly 95% of them present only once. Sequenced input: naive CD8+ T cells sorted from blood. The receptors come from a man aged 18 to 29 in good health. Both conserved end residues are part of each CDR3. D genes are given only for firm matches. Not every row has a clone size; where given, it reads once, few, many or a size class.

TGTGCCAGCAGCGTAGGCGGGACAGGGTTGTACAATGAGCAGTTCTTC CASSVGGTGLYNEQFF TRBV9 once TRBJ2-1 TRBD1
TGTGCCAGCAGCTTCTTGACAAATTTAGAGCAGTACTTC CASSFLTNLEQYF TRBV11-2 - TRBJ2-7 -
TGTGCCAGCAGCATCGGGGACACCGACGACGATGAGCAGTACTTC CASSIGDTDDDEQYF TRBV7-9 - TRBJ2-7 -
TGTGCCTGGAGTGTAGGACAGGGGTTTTCCTACGAGCAGTACTTC CAWSVGQGFSYEQYF TRBV30 - TRBJ2-7 TRBD1
TGTGCCAGCAGCTTACCAGGACCGAACACTGAAGCTTTCTTT CASSLPGPNTEAFF TRBV7-9 once TRBJ1-1 -
TGTGCCAGCAGCGCTTCCGGGACATCAAGAACTAATGAAAAACTGTTTTTT CASSASGTSRTNEKLFF TRBV2 - TRBJ1-4 -
TGTGCCAGCAGCGATTCTACTAGGTTGTACGAGCAGTACTTC CASSDSTRLYEQYF TRBV5-6 - TRBJ2-7 -
TGCGCCAGCAGGTGGGAGAACGAGCAGTACTTC CASRWENEQYF TRBV5-1 - TRBJ2-7 -
TGTGCCAGCAGCTACTTTAGCGGGGGGGCCCCTTTAGCGGAGACCCAGTACTTC CASSYFSGGAPLAETQYF TRBV7-9 - TRBJ2-5 TRBD2
TGCGCCAGCAGCAGGGATCCGAGCACAGATACGCAGTATTTT CASSRDPSTDTQYF TRBV10-1 - TRBJ2-3 -
TGTGCCAGCAGCATTAGCGGGGCCGAAGAGACCCAGTACTTC CASSISGAEETQYF TRBV9 - TRBJ2-5 TRBD2
TGTGCCAGCAGCCAATTAGGGGGTCAAGAAGCTTTCTTT CASSQLGGQEAFF TRBV27 - TRBJ1-1 -
TGCGCCAGCAGCCAAGATGCAGGGGGCAACACCGGGGAGCTGTTTTTT CASSQDAGGNTGELFF TRBV4-3 - TRBJ2-2 TRBD1
TGTGCCAGCAGGACAGGGAAGGGAGAGACCCAGTACTTC CASRTGKGETQYF TRBV27 - TRBJ2-5 TRBD1
TGTGCCAGCAGCCTAGGAAGGGGAAACACCATATATTTT CASSLGRGNTIYF TRBV27 - TRBJ1-3 -
TGTGCCAGCAGCTTGACCGACCCGGGTGAGCAGTACTTC CASSLTDPGEQYF TRBV13 - TRBJ2-7 -